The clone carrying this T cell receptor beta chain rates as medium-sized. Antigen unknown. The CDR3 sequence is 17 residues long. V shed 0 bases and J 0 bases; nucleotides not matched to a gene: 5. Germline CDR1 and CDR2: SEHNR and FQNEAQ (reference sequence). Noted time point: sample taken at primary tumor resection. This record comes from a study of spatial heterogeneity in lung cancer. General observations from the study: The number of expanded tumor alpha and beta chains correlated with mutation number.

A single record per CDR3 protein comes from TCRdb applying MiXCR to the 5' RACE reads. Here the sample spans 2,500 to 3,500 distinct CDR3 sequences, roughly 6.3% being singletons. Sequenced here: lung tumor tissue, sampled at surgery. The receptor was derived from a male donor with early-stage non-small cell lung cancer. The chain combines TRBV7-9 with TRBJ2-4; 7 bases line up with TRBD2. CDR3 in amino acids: CASSLASGEGAKNIQYF. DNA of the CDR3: TGTGCCAGCAGCTTAGCATCTGGGGAGGGAGCCAAAAACATTCAGTACTTC.